This record covers a single T cell receptor (beta chain). V lost 0 bases and J 2 bases, leaving 8 bases between the germline ends. This CDR3 is built from 15 residues. Germline assignment: CDR1 SNHLY and CDR2 FYNNEI. The data originate from a study of blood T cell repertoires in COVID-19. Sequenced by immunoSEQ multiplex PCR; TCRdb stores in-frame clones only, minus some. This sample has tens of thousands of clones, with roughly 86% found just once. What was sequenced was peripheral blood. This clonotype originated in a man in his 70s with acute or convalescent COVID-19. This rearrangement joins TRBV2 to TRBJ1-5; D is uncertain. The chain's CDR3 is CASSEAVSGNQPQHF. The CDR3, as DNA: TGTGCCAGCAGTGAAGCGGTGAGTGGCAATCAGCCCCAGCATTTT.